This T cell receptor beta chain derives from a study of cytomegalovirus exposure and HLA in healthy donors. Researchers ran the PCR with 60 Vbeta and 13 Jbeta primers. Clones were read by immunoSEQ multiplex PCR, and TCRdb kept only the in-frame ones, dropping some. Of about 160,000 clones listed, roughly 80% are singletons. This receptor was taken from a boy aged 2 to 10 in good health and CMV-seronegative. Sequenced sample: PBMCs.

CDR3: CASSLVAGSTEAFF. For the CDR3, the DNA is TGTGCCAGCAGCTTAGTGGCAGGGTCCACTGAAGCTTTCTTT. The gene calls are TRBV7-9 and TRBJ1-1, with D possibly TRBD1 on 5 matching bases. Trimming shortened V by 1 base and J by 4 bases, and 10 bases separated the two germline ends. The germline gives CDR1 SEHNR, CDR2 FQNEAQ (reference sequence). The CDR3 runs 14 residues. The full variable domain, completed using reference TRBV7-9 and TRBJ1-1, is DTGVSQNPRHKITKRGQNVTFRCDPISEHNRLYWYRQTLGQGPEFLTYFQNEAQLEKSRLLSDRFSAERPKGSFSTLEIQRTEQGDSAMYLCASSLVAGSTEAFFGQGTRLTVV.